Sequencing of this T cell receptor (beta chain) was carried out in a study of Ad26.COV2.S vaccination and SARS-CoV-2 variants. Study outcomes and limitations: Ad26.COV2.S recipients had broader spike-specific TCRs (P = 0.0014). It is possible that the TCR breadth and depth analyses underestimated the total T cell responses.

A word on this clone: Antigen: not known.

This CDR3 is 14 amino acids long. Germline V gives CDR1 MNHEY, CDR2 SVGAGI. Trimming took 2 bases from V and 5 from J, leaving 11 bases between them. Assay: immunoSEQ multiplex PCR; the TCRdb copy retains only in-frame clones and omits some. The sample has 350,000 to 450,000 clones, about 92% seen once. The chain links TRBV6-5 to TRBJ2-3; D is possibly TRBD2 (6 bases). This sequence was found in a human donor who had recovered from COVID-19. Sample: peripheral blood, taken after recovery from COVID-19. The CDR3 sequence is CASSYAGHGDTQYF. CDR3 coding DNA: TGTGCCAGCAGTTACGCGGGGCATGGAGATACGCAGTATTTT.